The 3 T cell receptor beta chains listed next were all sequenced from one sample in a study of T-cell memory formation after mild COVID-19. One entry per CDR3 protein, called by TCRdb with MiXCR from the 5' RACE reads. There are about 110,000 distinct CDR3 sequences in the sample; over 20% occur only once, and about 38% lies in the top ten. The specimen sequenced was PBMCs or a T cell subset sorted from them (not recorded which). Receptors were obtained from a man aged 18-30 years who had mild COVID-19 (a few samples of this study predate the infection). Cell type and time point are not known.

In this sample, this clonotype turned up a few times. The V gene is TRBV12-3 or TRBV12-4, the J gene TRBJ1-1; perhaps TRBD1 as D (5 bases). The CDR3 has 14 amino acids. Trimming pared 3 bases from V and 4 bases from J, leaving 12 bases between. In DNA, the CDR3 is TGTGCCAGCAGTTTCGGGGCAGTGACCACTGAAGCTTTCTTT. This encodes CASSFGAVTTEAFF.

V and J are TRBV7-2 and TRBJ2-1, with D uncertain. Germline CDR1 SGHTA, CDR2 FQGNSA. The CDR3 is 15 amino acids. Trimming cost V 5 bases and J 7 bases, with 18 bases left between them. CDR3 sequence: CASSTGRYGVNEQFF. For the CDR3, the DNA is TGTGCCAGCAGCACCGGACGGTATGGGGTAAATGAGCAGTTCTTC.

This clonotype was observed a few times. The V gene is TRBV4-3, the J gene TRBJ2-1, with TRBD1 as a possible D gene (7 bases). Deletions cut 3 bases from V and 3 bases from J, with 15 bases between. Germline assignment: CDR1 LGHNA and CDR2 YSLEER. The CDR3 is 16 residues long. DNA of the CDR3: TGCGCCAGCAGCCAGGCCGGGCAGGGGGGCTACAATGAGCAGTTCTTC. This encodes CASSQAGQGGYNEQFF.